The next 27 T cell receptor beta chains were all read from a single sample in a study of blood T cell repertoires in COVID-19. TCRdb's table, derived via immunoSEQ multiplex PCR, lists solely in-frame clones and lacks some. The data show around 190,000 clones, 80% to 90% seen once. Sample: PBMCs or T cells enriched from blood (not recorded which). These receptors were taken from a man aged 40-49 years who had recovered from COVID-19.

The V call is TRBV27, the J call TRBJ2-1; TRBD2 aligns across 8 bases. Germline V gene data show CDR1 as MNHEY and CDR2 as SMNVEV (reference sequence). The CDR3 runs to 18 residues. The V and J ends lost 1 base and 4 bases, in that order; junction bases with no gene match: 12. CDR3 residues: CASSLFVAGPRDYNEQFF. DNA of the CDR3: TGTGCCAGCAGTTTATTCGTAGCGGGGCCTAGAGATTACAATGAGCAGTTCTTC.

The gene calls are TRBV15 and TRBJ1-5; D ambiguous. Germline V gene lookup returns CDR1 LNHNV and CDR2 YYDKDF (reference sequence). The CDR3 has 12 amino acids. Trimming pared 0 bases from V and 7 bases from J, leaving 4 bases between. CDR3 protein: CATSRDRQPQHF. The CDR3 region has the DNA TGTGCCACCAGCAGAGACCGGCAGCCCCAGCATTTT.

This clone was found once. This chain links TRBV5-1 with TRBJ2-3, with a weak D call TRBD1 (6 bases). From germline, CDR1 is SGHRS and CDR2 YFSETQ. Trimming removed 1 base at V and 2 bases at J, with 20 bases between. The CDR3 sequence is 18 residues long. This chain's CDR3 is CASSLNPSTGGLTDTQYF. For the CDR3, the DNA is TGCGCCAGCAGCTTGAACCCGTCGACAGGCGGCCTCACAGATACGCAGTATTTT. The entire variable domain, with the rest obtained from reference TRBV5-1 and TRBJ2-3, is as follows: KAGVTQTPRYLIKTRGQQVTLSCSPISGHRSVSWYQQTPGQGLQFLFEYFSETQRNKGNFPGRFSGRQFSNSRSEMNVSTLELGDSALYLCASSLNPSTGGLTDTQYFGPGTRLTVL.

The rearrangement links TRBV18 to TRBJ2-3; 10 positions match TRBD2. CDR1 is KGHSH, CDR2 LQKENI, per germline. V lost 2 bases and J lost 3; bases outside the gene matches: 5. The CDR3 runs 16 residues. CDR3 DNA: TGTGCCAGCTCACCAATGGCTAGCGGGAGTACAGATACGCAGTATTTT. Residues: CASSPMASGSTDTQYF.

This clone was detected once. J is TRBJ1-1 and V is TRBV9; tentatively, D is TRBD1 (6 bases). The CDR3 is 14 residues long. V was cut by 3 bases and J by 6 bases, with 15 bases left in between. Germline-derived CDR1 and CDR2 are SGDLS and YYNGEE. CDR3 sequence reads: CASSAQDRISEAFF. The CDR3 DNA reads TGTGCCAGCAGCGCCCAGGACAGAATCTCTGAAGCTTTCTTT. Looking up the rest from reference TRBV9 and TRBJ1-1 gives the full variable domain: DSGVTQTPKHLITATGQRVTLRCSPRSGDLSVYWYQQSLDQGLQFLIQYYNGEERAKGNILERFSAQQFPDLHSELNLSSLELGDSALYFCASSAQDRISEAFFGQGTRLTVV.

This clone was seen a handful of times. The chain couples TRBV7-2 to TRBJ1-6; unclear D gene. The CDR3 extends over 17 amino acids. The V and J ends lost 1 base and 8 bases respectively, with 18 bases between them. CDR1 and CDR2 (germline): SGHTA, FQGNSA. CDR3 coding DNA: TGTGCCAGCAGCTTAGGCCCCTCGCGAGGGATAGATTCACCCCTCCACTTT. The encoded protein is CASSLGPSRGIDSPLHF.

This rearrangement joins TRBV3-1 (or the pseudogene TRBV3-2) to TRBJ2-1; 8 bases agree with TRBD1. From germline, CDR1 is LGHDT and CDR2 YNNKEL (reference sequence). CDR3 size: 16 residues. Trimming at V came to 1 base and at J to 4 bases, leaving 6 bases not matched to a gene. DNA for the CDR3: TGTGCCAGCAGCCAAGTCAAGACAGGGGCATACAATGAGCAGTTCTTC. It yields the protein CASSQVKTGAYNEQFF.

This chain connects TRBV7-2 to TRBJ1-3; the match to TRBD1 covers 8 bases. J gave up 2 bases and V 4 bases, and 4 bases lay outside the gene matches. The CDR3 length is 15 residues. Germline V CDR1 and CDR2: SGHTA, FQGNSA. In nucleotides, the CDR3 is TGTGCCAGCAGCTGGCAGGGGGCCACTGGAAACACCATATATTTT. It encodes CASSWQGATGNTIYF.

The DNA for the CDR3 is TGTGCCAGCAGTGGACAGGGGGCTTGGGCTGGCAAAAACATTCAGTACTTC. The encoded protein is CASSGQGAWAGKNIQYF. The chain recombines TRBV2 with TRBJ2-4; TRBD1 matches 10 bases. Germline assignment: CDR1 SNHLY and CDR2 FYNNEI. The CDR3 covers 17 residues. Trimming removed 4 bases from V and 3 bases from J; junction bases left unmatched: 9.

The chain has TRBV9 and TRBJ1-6, with D perhaps matching TRBD1 (6 bases). The CDR3 length is 14 residues. Trimming stripped 4 bases from V and 7 bases from J, with 12 bases between. Germline-derived CDR1 and CDR2 are SGDLS and YYNGEE. The CDR3 loop is CASSLGQPNSPLHF. The CDR3 DNA reads as TGTGCCAGCAGCTTAGGACAGCCCAATTCACCCCTCCACTTT. The variable domain in full, completed from reference TRBV9 and TRBJ1-6, reads DSGVTQTPKHLITATGQRVTLRCSPRSGDLSVYWYQQSLDQGLQFLIQYYNGEERAKGNILERFSAQQFPDLHSELNLSSLELGDSALYFCASSLGQPNSPLHFGNGTRLTVT.

The gene calls are TRBV2 and TRBJ2-7; 7 bases align to TRBD2. The CDR3 spans 13 residues. V lost 8 bases and J lost 2; bases outside the gene matches: 6. In germline, CDR1 is SNHLY, CDR2 FYNNEI. The CDR3 DNA sequence: TGTGCCAGCGGGGTAGCGGGCCCCTACGAGCAGTACTTC. The encoded protein is CASGVAGPYEQYF.

This chain connects TRBV27 to TRBJ1-3, with D perhaps TRBD1 (5 bases). The CDR3 spans 15 residues. Per germline, CDR1 MNHEY and CDR2 SMNVEV (reference sequence). Trimming took 7 bases from V and 0 from J, leaving 13 bases between them. CDR3 loop: CASIRVDSSGNTIYF. The CDR3 coding sequence is TGTGCCAGCATTCGAGTCGACAGCTCTGGAAACACCATATATTTT.

This sequence joins TRBV5-3 and TRBJ1-3; 7 bases line up with TRBD1. TRBV5-3 is marked as an open reading frame, function uncertain. The CDR3 runs to 21 residues. J was trimmed by 4 bases and V by 0 bases; bases with no gene match: 22. The CDR3 DNA follows: TGTGCCAGAAGCTTGGAACGAAAGGAAATCAAAAAGGGGGCGCCCGGAAACACCATATATTTT. It codes for CARSLERKEIKKGAPGNTIYF.

J is TRBJ2-2 and V is TRBV19, with 12 nucleotides matching TRBD2. This CDR3 has 16 amino acids. Germline V lookup: CDR1 LNHDA, CDR2 SQIVND (reference sequence). V dropped 6 bases and J dropped 1; count of bases not matched to a gene: 3. CDR3 loop: CASSVLAGGNTGELFF. CDR3 coding DNA: TGTGCCAGTAGCGTACTAGCGGGAGGGAACACCGGGGAGCTGTTTTTT. The entire variable domain, with the rest obtained from reference TRBV19 and TRBJ2-2, is as follows: DGGITQSPKYLFRKEGQNVTLSCEQNLNHDAMYWYRQDPGQGLRLIYYSQIVNDFQKGDIAEGYSVSREKKESFPLTVTSAQKNPTAFYLCASSVLAGGNTGELFFGEGSRLTVL.

The V call is TRBV12-3 or TRBV12-4, the J call TRBJ2-1, with 7 bases lining up with TRBD2. The CDR3 contains 13 residues. V shed 4 bases, J shed 9 bases, and the junction held 6 bases outside the gene matches. CDR3 sequence reads: CASSSRTRTEQFF. The CDR3 DNA reads TGTGCCAGCAGTTCCAGGACTAGGACTGAGCAGTTCTTC.

The V gene is TRBV19, the J gene TRBJ2-5; 14 bases agree with TRBD2. This CDR3 has 15 residues. Germline trimming cut 10 bases from V and 5 bases from J; bases unmatched to any gene: 9. CDR1 LNHDA and CDR2 SQIVND come from the germline V gene (reference sequence). Here the CDR3 DNA reads TGTGCCACTCGGACTAGCGGGGGGAGAGGGGAGACCCAGTACTTC. Protein: CATRTSGGRGETQYF.

This clone has just a few counts. The junction departs from the called germline gene at one end, perhaps through a read error. The V gene is TRBV10-2, the J gene TRBJ2-7; perhaps TRBD1 as D (6 bases). The CDR3 is made up of 11 amino acids. Germline CDR1 reads WSHSY; CDR2 reads SAAADI. The CDR3 nucleotides are TGCGCCAGCAGAAGCTCCGGGACATTCCACTTC. This gives the protein CASRSSGTFHF.

CDR3 region: CASSLLAGGADTQYF. CDR3 in DNA: TGTGCCAGCAGCTTACTAGCGGGAGGAGCAGATACGCAGTATTTT. The gene calls are TRBV5-4 and TRBJ2-3, with 12 bases aligning to TRBD2. Germline V gene lookup returns CDR1 SGHNT and CDR2 YYREEE (reference sequence). This CDR3 spans 15 amino acids. V dropped 2 bases and J dropped 4; count of bases not matched to a gene: 2.

The V and J genes are TRBV11-2 and TRBJ2-5; TRBD1 might be the D (6 bases). Trimming pared 0 bases from V and 5 bases from J, leaving 13 bases between. The germline V gene has CDR1 SGHAT and CDR2 FQNNGV. CDR3 length: 15 amino acids. CDR3 sequence: CASSLEAGAPETQYF. CDR3 DNA: TGTGCCAGCAGCTTAGAAGCAGGGGCCCCCGAGACCCAGTACTTC.

V usage is TRBV18 and J usage is TRBJ2-5; D is unclear. The germline V gene encodes CDR1 KGHSH and CDR2 LQKENI. V was cut by 3 bases and J by 6 bases, with 11 bases left in between. The CDR3 has 13 residues. Here the CDR3 reads CASSPSLQKTQYF. The CDR3 DNA reads as TGTGCCAGCTCACCCTCGCTACAGAAGACCCAGTACTTC. Full variable domain (missing parts from reference TRBV18 and TRBJ2-5): NAGVMQNPRHLVRRRGQEARLRCSPMKGHSHVYWYRQLPEEGLKFMVYLQKENIIDESGMPKERFSAEFPKEGPSILRIQQVVRGDSAAYFCASSPSLQKTQYFGPGTRLLVL.

Only a few counts were recorded for this clone. The chain links TRBV19 to TRBJ2-1; the match to TRBD2 covers 7 bases. Per germline, CDR1 LNHDA and CDR2 SQIVND (reference sequence). CDR3 size: 15 residues. The V and J ends lost 5 bases and 1 base, in that order; junction bases with no gene match: 5. The CDR3 nucleotides are TGTGCCAGTAGTGCCTTTAGCGGGTCCTACAATGAGCAGTTCTTC. This sequence encodes CASSAFSGSYNEQFF.

This chain uses TRBV7-2 with TRBJ1-1, with 8 positions matching TRBD1. The germline V gene has CDR1 SGHTA and CDR2 FQGNSA. Germline trimming cut 4 bases from V and 5 bases from J; bases unmatched to any gene: 21. The CDR3 is made up of 19 amino acids. The CDR3 DNA follows: TGTGCCAGCAGCTCCTTGACTCTCGGCCCCGGACAGGGAGGGACTGAAGCTTTCTTT. Amino acid sequence: CASSSLTLGPGQGGTEAFF.

The sample holds one count of this clone. The chain recombines TRBV5-4 with TRBJ2-7; tentatively, D is TRBD2 (6 bases). V lost 2 bases, J lost 5 bases, and 20 bases lay in between. CDR3 length: 16 residues. Germline-derived CDR1 and CDR2 are SGHNT and YYREEE (reference sequence). CDR3 nucleotide sequence: TGTGCCAGCAGCTTCGGCGGGACCCCGGGGTCCGACGAGCAGTACTTC. It encodes CASSFGGTPGSDEQYF.

This chain connects TRBV7-9 to TRBJ2-7; D possibly corresponds to TRBD2 (5 bases). The V end lost 4 bases, the J end lost 3 bases, and 16 bases lay between the germline ends. CDR1 and CDR2 from the germline V gene are SEHNR and FQNEAQ (reference sequence). This CDR3 contains 15 residues. The CDR3 sequence: CASSSGREKSYEQYF. The CDR3 nucleotides are TGTGCCAGCAGCTCGGGCCGGGAAAAGAGCTACGAGCAGTACTTC.

The chain carries TRBV6-5 and TRBJ1-4, with 12 bases matching TRBD1. J was trimmed by 6 bases and V by 8 bases; bases with no gene match: 4. The CDR3 length is 14 residues. The germline CDR1 and CDR2 sequences are MNHEY and SVGAGI. In DNA form, the CDR3 reads TGTGCCAGCGGGGACAGGGGGCGGGATGAAAAACTGTTTTTT. Its translation is CASGDRGRDEKLFF.

The gene calls are TRBV15 and TRBJ1-1, with D possibly matching TRBD1 (5 bases). Germline CDR1 is LNHNV and CDR2 is YYDKDF (reference sequence). There are 14 residues in the CDR3. V lost 0 bases and J 3 bases, leaving 8 bases between the germline ends. CDR3 nucleotides: TGTGCCACCAGCAGAGAATCGGGGGACACTGAAGCTTTCTTT. Residues: CATSRESGDTEAFF.

V gene TRBV19 combines with J gene TRBJ2-3, with TRBD1 as a possible D gene (5 bases). The germline gives CDR1 LNHDA, CDR2 SQIVND (reference sequence). This CDR3 comprises 14 residues. V gave up 4 bases and J gave up 4 bases, with 12 bases separating them. The CDR3 is CASSTGRAPDTQYF. The CDR3 bases are TGTGCCAGTAGTACTGGCAGGGCTCCAGATACGCAGTATTTT. Together with reference TRBV19 and TRBJ2-3, the CDR3 gives the full variable domain: DGGITQSPKYLFRKEGQNVTLSCEQNLNHDAMYWYRQDPGQGLRLIYYSQIVNDFQKGDIAEGYSVSREKKESFPLTVTSAQKNPTAFYLCASSTGRAPDTQYFGPGTRLTVL.